These 12 T cell receptor beta chains originate from one sample sequenced in a study of prognosis after radiotherapy for stage I lung cancer. Two-round multiplex PCR on genomic DNA was the method by which TCR beta CDR3 was amplified. It was primers specific to each TRBV and TRBJ gene that first-round PCR used. A single record per CDR3 protein comes from TCRdb applying MiXCR to the multiplex PCR reads. The repertoire has around 30,000 distinct CDR3 sequences, less than 35% of them found once; the top ten carry 9% to 14%. The specimen was PBMCs, collected before or after stereotactic body radiation therapy (not recorded which). Receptors were obtained from a donor aged 50 or older with non-small cell lung cancer.

Notes on this clonotype: With only one base between it and a far larger clone, this is likely a read error. Likely a read error: the CDR3 ends without its conserved phenylalanine or tryptophan. This sequence joins TRBV6-2 or TRBV6-3 and TRBJ1-1, with D perhaps TRBD1 (6 bases). CDR1 and CDR2 from the germline V gene are MNHEY and SVGEGT. Trimming took 5 bases from V and 7 from J, leaving 14 bases between them. This CDR3 is 13 amino acids long. CDR3 loop: CASSERHRDEAFL. The CDR3 nucleotides are TGTGCCAGCAGTGAAAGACACAGGGATGAAGCTTTCCTT.

This clonotype was counted many times. This chain connects TRBV7-2 to TRBJ2-3; 9 bases map to TRBD2. The junction had 8 bases not matched to a gene; V was cut back by 4 bases and J by 0 bases. CDR3 length equals 17 residues. Germline V lookup: CDR1 SGHTA, CDR2 FQGNSA. The CDR3, as DNA: TGTGCCAGCAGCTCTTGGGAAACTAGCGGGAGCACAGATACGCAGTATTTT. Translated: CASSSWETSGSTDTQYF.

There are many counts of this clonotype. The rearrangement joins TRBV5-1 to TRBJ1-4; D gene unclear. The V end lost 3 bases, the J end lost 8 bases, and 17 bases lay between the germline ends. CDR1 SGHRS and CDR2 YFSETQ come from the germline V gene. CDR3 length: 15 residues. In DNA form, the CDR3 reads TGCGCCAGCAGCTCAGCCCGACGTGTGGGGGAAAAACTGTTTTTT. Amino acid sequence: CASSSARRVGEKLFF.

With respect to this clonotype: A far larger clone is one base from this, pointing to a likely read error. The chain employs TRBV7-9 and TRBJ1-5; the match to TRBD1 covers 9 bases. The CDR3 covers 13 residues. Germline V gene lookup returns CDR1 SEHNR and CDR2 FQNEAQ (reference sequence). V was pared by 5 bases and J by 7 bases, with 3 bases of the junction left unmatched. The CDR3 nucleotides are TGTGCCAGCAGCCGGGACAGGGACCAGCCCCAGCATTTT. Residues: CASSRDRDQPQHF. The entire variable domain, with the rest obtained from reference TRBV7-9 and TRBJ1-5, is as follows: DTGVSQNPRHKITKRGQNVTFRCDPISEHNRLYWYRQTLGQGPEFLTYFQNEAQLEKSRLLSDRFSAERPKGSFSTLEIQRTEQGDSAMYLCASSRDRDQPQHFGDGTRLSIL.

This clonotype occurred many times. This rearrangement joins TRBV29-1 to TRBJ2-7; possible D gene TRBD1, 6 bases. The CDR3 totals 11 residues. V was cut by 3 bases and J by 5 bases, with 8 bases left in between. CDR1 SQVTM and CDR2 ANQGSEA come from the germline V gene. The CDR3 DNA follows: TGCAGCGTTGACAGGGGCCACGAGCAGTACTTC. This translates into CSVDRGHEQYF.

In the case of this clonotype: A read error is likely here: a far larger clone is one base away. This chain joins TRBV11-3 and TRBJ2-2; the match to TRBD2 covers 7 bases. Looked up from germline, CDR1 is SGHNT and CDR2 is YENEEA. V trimming: 5 bases; J trimming: 0 bases; junction bases outside the gene matches: 9. This CDR3 region has 17 residues. As DNA, the CDR3 is TGTGCCAGCAGCGCCGACAGCGGGGCAGCGAACACCGGGGAGCTGTTTTTT. Protein sequence: CASSADSGAANTGELFF.

This chain joins TRBV6-5 and TRBJ2-7; possibly TRBD1 for D (5 bases). The V end was cut by 4 bases, the J end by 6 bases, with 13 bases between. This CDR3 is 13 amino acids long. Germline values: CDR1 MNHEY, CDR2 SVGAGI. The CDR3 loop is CASSSGQDSEQYF. The CDR3 nucleotides read TGTGCCAGCAGTTCAGGGCAGGATTCCGAGCAGTACTTC.

This clonotype was recorded many times. The chain couples TRBV24-1 to TRBJ2-5; TRBD1 matches 8 bases. Trimming cost V 1 base and J 4 bases; bases outside gene matches: 4. The germline V gene has CDR1 KGHDR and CDR2 SFDVKD. There are 15 residues in the CDR3. The CDR3 reads CATSDLGQGAETQYF. CDR3 coding DNA: TGTGCCACCAGTGATTTAGGACAGGGCGCAGAGACCCAGTACTTC.

The V call is TRBV6-1, the J call TRBJ2-1; 10 bases fit TRBD2. The CDR3 is 17 amino acids. Germline V lookup: CDR1 MNHNS, CDR2 SASEGT. The V and J ends lost 6 bases and 5 bases, in that order; junction bases with no gene match: 13. The CDR3 loop reads CASSRRTSGILNNEQFF. CDR3 sequence (DNA): TGTGCCAGCAGCCGCCGGACTAGCGGAATCCTCAACAATGAGCAGTTCTTC.

This clonotype was picked up one time. CDR3 residues: CASITRSGRADGELFF. The CDR3, as DNA: TGTGCCAGTATTACGCGTAGTGGGAGGGCCGACGGGGAGCTGTTTTTT. The rearrangement joins TRBV19 to TRBJ2-2, with 7 nucleotides matching TRBD2. The CDR3 sequence is 16 residues long. Germline CDR1 is LNHDA and CDR2 is SQIVND (reference sequence). After removal of 7 bases from V and 7 bases from J, the junction contained 15 bases not matched to a gene.

This clonotype was seen many times. The V call is TRBV5-6, the J call TRBJ2-7; no definite D call. Trimming pared 0 bases from V and 1 base from J, leaving 17 bases between. Germline V gene lookup returns CDR1 SGHDT and CDR2 YYEEEE. The CDR3 length is 17 residues. CDR3 bases: TGTGCCAGCAGCTTGGGGGCTGAAGGGTTTCAATCCTACGAGCAGTACTTC. This encodes CASSLGAEGFQSYEQYF.

This clonotype was observed many times. The J gene is TRBJ2-7, the V gene TRBV11-2; 10 bases align to TRBD2. Germline loops: CDR1 SGHAT, CDR2 FQNNGV. V shed 4 bases and J 5 bases; nucleotides not matched to a gene: 11. CDR3 length equals 16 residues. CDR3 nucleotide sequence: TGTGCCAGCAGCTCCTCCCTAGCGGGGGTTTTACACGAGCAGTACTTC. It codes for CASSSSLAGVLHEQYF.